One sample yielded the 18 T cell receptor beta chains listed below, sequenced in a study of blood T cell repertoires in COVID-19. The table came from immunoSEQ multiplex PCR; TCRdb's copy has only in-frame clones and leaves some out. In the table there are about 160,000 clones, about 91% of which are singletons. Sequenced material: peripheral blood. Source of these receptors: a woman aged 55-75 years who had recovered from COVID-19.

This clone was seen a few times. The rearrangement joins TRBV6-5 to TRBJ1-1; possibly TRBD1 for D (5 bases). Germline CDR1 MNHEY, CDR2 SVGAGI. The CDR3 is made up of 14 amino acids. V lost 7 bases and J 1 base, leaving 13 bases between the germline ends. The CDR3 coding sequence is TGTGCCAGCATGAAAAGGGGAAGGAACACTGAAGCTTTCTTT. It is translated as CASMKRGRNTEAFF.

The V call is TRBV4-1, the J call TRBJ2-6; possible D gene TRBD1, 8 bases. The V end was cut by 0 bases, the J end by 1 base, with 22 bases between. The CDR3 is 21 residues long. Germline V gene data show CDR1 as MGHRA and CDR2 as YSYEKL. The CDR3 spells CASSQDLGSGTGHSGANVLTF. CDR3 in DNA: TGCGCCAGCAGCCAAGATTTAGGGAGCGGGACAGGCCATTCTGGGGCCAACGTCCTGACTTTC.

The CDR3 nucleotides read TGTGCCAGCAGTTCACCCAGCGGGGGGAAAGACTACGAGCAGTACTTC. Translated, it gives CASSSPSGGKDYEQYF. The gene calls are TRBV28 and TRBJ2-7, with 9 bases identical to TRBD2. Trimming took 4 bases from V and 3 from J; bases not matched to a gene: 10. Germline V lookup: CDR1 MDHEN, CDR2 SYDVKM. The CDR3 has 16 amino acids.

The chain links TRBV7-9 to TRBJ1-2, with 8 bases lining up with TRBD1. The germline gives CDR1 SEHNR, CDR2 FQNEAQ (reference sequence). J lost 6 bases, V lost 4 bases, and 13 bases had no gene match. The CDR3 consists of 16 residues. CDR3 sequence: CASSSSGRTGRHGYTF. CDR3 nucleotide sequence: TGTGCCAGCAGCTCGTCTGGCAGGACAGGGAGACATGGCTACACCTTC.

The genes are TRBV2 and TRBJ1-5, with D perhaps TRBD1 (5 bases). Looked up from germline, CDR1 is SNHLY and CDR2 is FYNNEI. V lost 1 base to trimming and J lost 3 bases, with 13 bases between them. The CDR3 extends over 16 amino acids. The chain's CDR3 is CASSEGVRQINQPQHF. CDR3 coding DNA: TGTGCCAGCAGTGAAGGGGTTCGACAGATCAATCAGCCCCAGCATTTT. Full variable domain (missing parts from reference TRBV2 and TRBJ1-5): EPEVTQTPSHQVTQMGQEVILRCVPISNHLYFYWYRQILGQKVEFLVSFYNNEISEKSEIFDDQFSVERPDGSNFTLKIRSTKLEDSAMYFCASSEGVRQINQPQHFGDGTRLSIL.

The chain recombines TRBV10-3 with TRBJ1-5; D uncertain. Germline V CDR1 and CDR2: ENHRY, SYGVKD. This CDR3 contains 14 residues. Trimming left V 2 bases short and J 0 bases short, with 5 bases between. The CDR3 protein is CAISERYSNQPQHF. The CDR3 nucleotides read TGTGCCATCAGTGAGCGGTATAGCAATCAGCCCCAGCATTTT.

The chain uses TRBV3-1 (or the pseudogene TRBV3-2) and TRBJ1-2; maybe TRBD1 (6 bases). The CDR3 sequence is 15 residues long. The germline CDR1 and CDR2 sequences are LGHDT and YNNKEL (reference sequence). Trimming removed 0 bases at V and 8 bases at J, with 16 bases between. The chain's CDR3 is CASSQDLGGGRGYTF. The CDR3 coding sequence is TGTGCCAGCAGCCAAGATTTAGGGGGAGGGAGAGGCTACACCTTC.

The rearrangement joins TRBV28 to TRBJ1-2; D may be TRBD1 (6 bases). The CDR3 extends over 15 amino acids. Germline CDR1 MDHEN, CDR2 SYDVKM. The V gene lost 5 bases and the J gene lost 2 bases, with 15 bases spanning the gap. CDR3 coding DNA: TGTGCCAGCAGTCCCGGACAGCTAGCAAACTATGGCTACACCTTC. Translated: CASSPGQLANYGYTF.

The gene calls are TRBV28 and TRBJ1-2; no clear D. Germline CDR1 and CDR2: MDHEN and SYDVKM. This CDR3 region has 12 residues. Trimming removed 3 bases from V and 5 bases from J, with 7 bases in between. CDR3 nucleotides: TGTGCCAGCAGTTTGCGAAGTTATGGCTACACCTTC. This translates into CASSLRSYGYTF.

The V call is TRBV3-1 (or the pseudogene TRBV3-2), the J call TRBJ1-6; D ambiguous. From germline, CDR1 is LGHDT and CDR2 YNNKEL (reference sequence). The CDR3 loop spans 14 amino acids. Trimming removed 2 bases at V and 5 bases at J, with 7 bases between. The CDR3 reads CASSQPVNNSPLHF. The CDR3, as DNA: TGTGCCAGCAGCCAACCGGTTAATAATTCACCCCTCCACTTT.

The chain links TRBV20-1 to TRBJ1-1; D not certain. There are 13 residues in the CDR3. V lost 3 bases and J 1 base, leaving 9 bases between the germline ends. Per germline, CDR1 DFQATT and CDR2 SNEGSKA (reference sequence). This CDR3 reads CSASSRQNTEAFF. The CDR3 nucleotides read TGCAGTGCTAGTTCCAGACAGAACACTGAAGCTTTCTTT.

This clone was seen a single time. The gene calls are TRBV10-3 and TRBJ1-2, with 8 bases aligning to TRBD1. V lost 8 bases and J lost 3; bases outside the gene matches: 5. Germline V gene sequence: CDR1 ENHRY, CDR2 SYGVKD. This CDR3 has 13 amino acids. The DNA for the CDR3 is TGTGCCATCCGCAGGGGGCAATACTATGGCTACACCTTC. Translated, it gives CAIRRGQYYGYTF.

The rearrangement uses TRBV6-4 and TRBJ2-2; 9 bases map to TRBD1. This CDR3 comprises 14 residues. Germline CDR1 and CDR2: MRHNA and SNTAGT. V lost 6 bases to trimming and J lost 8 bases; unmatched junction nucleotides: 7. The CDR3, as DNA: TGTGCCAGCAGACGGGACAGGGTTTCGGGGGAGCTGTTTTTT. Residues: CASRRDRVSGELFF.

The chain links TRBV9 to TRBJ2-1; D perhaps matches TRBD1 (5 bases). CDR3 length: 14 residues. Germline values: CDR1 SGDLS, CDR2 YYNGEE. Deletions cut 2 bases from V and 7 bases from J, with 13 bases between. For the CDR3, the DNA is TGTGCCAGCAGCGTTCGAGGACAACTAAATGAGCAGTTCTTC. It codes for CASSVRGQLNEQFF.

The chain is built from TRBV19 and TRBJ2-1; no clear D. V gave up 5 bases and J gave up 0 bases, with 11 bases separating them. Germline-derived CDR1 and CDR2 are LNHDA and SQIVND (reference sequence). This CDR3 is 15 amino acids long. The CDR3 DNA is TGTGCCAGTAGTCTTCGACGGAGCTCCTACAATGAGCAGTTCTTC. Translating it yields CASSLRRSSYNEQFF.

V gene TRBV24-1 combines with J gene TRBJ2-3; D perhaps matches TRBD1 (6 bases). Trimming shortened V by 7 bases and J by 6 bases, and 19 bases separated the two germline ends. CDR3 size: 15 residues. Germline lookup yields CDR1 KGHDR and CDR2 SFDVKD. The chain's CDR3 is CATRTGQPQGDTQYF. The CDR3 DNA reads TGTGCCACCAGGACCGGACAGCCTCAAGGGGATACGCAGTATTTT.

The V gene is TRBV5-1, the J gene TRBJ1-5; possible D gene TRBD1, 5 bases. The CDR3 has 15 amino acids. CDR1 and CDR2 (germline): SGHRS, YFSETQ. Trimming cost V 2 bases and J 0 bases, with 9 bases left between them. DNA of the CDR3: TGCGCCAGCAGCTTTACGACAGATAGCAATCAGCCCCAGCATTTT. Translation: CASSFTTDSNQPQHF.

V and J are TRBV3-1 (or the pseudogene TRBV3-2) and TRBJ1-5; the D gene is possibly TRBD1 (6 bases). The CDR3 spans 12 residues. Germline V gives CDR1 LGHDT, CDR2 YNNKEL (reference sequence). V was trimmed by 8 bases and J by 7 bases, leaving 12 bases between them. CDR3: CASGGDRQPQHF. Written as DNA, the CDR3 is TGTGCCAGCGGGGGCGATAGGCAGCCCCAGCATTTT.